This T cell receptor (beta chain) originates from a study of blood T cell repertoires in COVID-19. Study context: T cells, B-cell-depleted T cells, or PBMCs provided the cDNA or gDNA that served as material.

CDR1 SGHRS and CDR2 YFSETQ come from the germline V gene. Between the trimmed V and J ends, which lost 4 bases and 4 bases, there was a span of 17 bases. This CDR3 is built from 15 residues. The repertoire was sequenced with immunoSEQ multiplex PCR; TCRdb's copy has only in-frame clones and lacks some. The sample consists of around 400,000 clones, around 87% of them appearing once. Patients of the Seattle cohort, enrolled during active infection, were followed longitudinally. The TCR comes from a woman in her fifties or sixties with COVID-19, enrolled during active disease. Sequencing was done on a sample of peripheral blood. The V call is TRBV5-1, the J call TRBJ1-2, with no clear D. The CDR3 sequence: CASSLDRPGVYGYTF. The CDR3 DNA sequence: TGCGCCAGCAGCCTAGACCGGCCCGGGGTCTATGGCTACACCTTC.